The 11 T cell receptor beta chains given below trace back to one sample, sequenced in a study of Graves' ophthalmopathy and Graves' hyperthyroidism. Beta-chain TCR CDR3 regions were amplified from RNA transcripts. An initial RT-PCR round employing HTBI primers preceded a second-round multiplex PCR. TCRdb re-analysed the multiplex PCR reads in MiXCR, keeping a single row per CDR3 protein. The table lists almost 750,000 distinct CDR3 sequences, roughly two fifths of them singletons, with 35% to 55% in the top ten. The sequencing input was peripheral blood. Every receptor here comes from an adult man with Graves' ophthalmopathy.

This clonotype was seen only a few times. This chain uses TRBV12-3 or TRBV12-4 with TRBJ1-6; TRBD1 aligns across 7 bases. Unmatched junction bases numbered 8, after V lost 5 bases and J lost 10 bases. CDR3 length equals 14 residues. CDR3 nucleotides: TGTGCCAGCAGTCATCGACAGGGAAGCTCACCCCTCCACTTT. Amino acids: CASSHRQGSSPLHF.

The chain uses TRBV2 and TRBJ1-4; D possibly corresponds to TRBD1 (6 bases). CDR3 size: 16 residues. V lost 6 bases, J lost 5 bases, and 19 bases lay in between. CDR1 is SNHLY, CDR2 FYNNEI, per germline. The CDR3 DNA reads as TGTGCCAGCAGCCTACAGGGTTCGAGTGGGAATGAAAAACTGTTTTTT. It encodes CASSLQGSSGNEKLFF. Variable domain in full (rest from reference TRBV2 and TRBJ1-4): EPEVTQTPSHQVTQMGQEVILRCVPISNHLYFYWYRQILGQKVEFLVSFYNNEISEKSEIFDDQFSVERPDGSNFTLKIRSTKLEDSAMYFCASSLQGSSGNEKLFFGSGTQLSVL.

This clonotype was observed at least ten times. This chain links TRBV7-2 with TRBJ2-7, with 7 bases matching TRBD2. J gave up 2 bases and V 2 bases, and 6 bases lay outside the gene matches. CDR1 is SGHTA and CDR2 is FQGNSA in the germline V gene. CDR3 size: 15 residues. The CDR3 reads CASSLKGGIPYEQYF. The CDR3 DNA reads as TGTGCCAGCAGCTTAAAGGGAGGGATCCCCTACGAGCAGTACTTC.

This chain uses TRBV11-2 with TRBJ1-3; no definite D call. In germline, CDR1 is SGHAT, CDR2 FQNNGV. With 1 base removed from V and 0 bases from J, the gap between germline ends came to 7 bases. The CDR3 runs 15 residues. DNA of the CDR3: TGTGCCAGCAGCTTAGTGGCCATCTCTGGAAACACCATATATTTT. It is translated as CASSLVAISGNTIYF.

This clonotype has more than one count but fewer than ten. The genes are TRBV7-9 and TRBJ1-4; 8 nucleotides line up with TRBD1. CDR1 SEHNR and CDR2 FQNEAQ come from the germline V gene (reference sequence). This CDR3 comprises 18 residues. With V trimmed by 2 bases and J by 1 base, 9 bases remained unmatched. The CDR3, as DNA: TGTGCCAGCAGCTTATCTTCAGGGGGCAAGGGAACTAATGAAAAACTGTTTTTT. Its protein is CASSLSSGGKGTNEKLFF.

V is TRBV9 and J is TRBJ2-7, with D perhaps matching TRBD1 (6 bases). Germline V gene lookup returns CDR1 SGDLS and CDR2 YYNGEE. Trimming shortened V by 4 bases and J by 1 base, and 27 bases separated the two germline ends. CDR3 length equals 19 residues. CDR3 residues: CASSQEPGVGGQKSYEQYF. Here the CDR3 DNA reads TGTGCCAGCAGCCAAGAGCCTGGTGTAGGGGGACAAAAGTCCTACGAGCAGTACTTC.

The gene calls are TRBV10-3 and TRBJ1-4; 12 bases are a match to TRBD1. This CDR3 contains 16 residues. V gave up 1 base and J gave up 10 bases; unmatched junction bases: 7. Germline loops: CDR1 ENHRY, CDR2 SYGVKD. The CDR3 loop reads CAISEWGQGAFRKLFF. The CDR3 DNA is TGTGCCATCAGTGAGTGGGGACAGGGGGCTTTCCGAAAACTGTTTTTT.

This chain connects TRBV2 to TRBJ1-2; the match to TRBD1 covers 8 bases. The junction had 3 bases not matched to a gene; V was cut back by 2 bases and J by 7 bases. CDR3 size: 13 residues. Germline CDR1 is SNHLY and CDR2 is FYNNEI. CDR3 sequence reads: CASSEKTGVGYTF. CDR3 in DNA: TGTGCCAGCAGTGAAAAGACAGGGGTTGGCTACACCTTC.

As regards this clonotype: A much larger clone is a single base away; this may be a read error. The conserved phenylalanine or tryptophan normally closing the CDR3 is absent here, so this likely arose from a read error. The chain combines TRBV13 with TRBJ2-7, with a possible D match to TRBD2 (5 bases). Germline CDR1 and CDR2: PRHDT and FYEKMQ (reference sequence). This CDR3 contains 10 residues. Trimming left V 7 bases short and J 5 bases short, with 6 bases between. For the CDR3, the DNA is TGTGCCAGCATCGGGAACGAGCAGTACTTA. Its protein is CASIGNEQYL.

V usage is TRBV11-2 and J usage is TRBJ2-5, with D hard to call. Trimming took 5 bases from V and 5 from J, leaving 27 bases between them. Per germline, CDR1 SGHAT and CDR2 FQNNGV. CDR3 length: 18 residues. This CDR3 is CASSVVKRVYFPSETQYF. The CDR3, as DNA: TGTGCCAGCAGCGTAGTGAAAAGGGTATACTTTCCGTCGGAGACCCAGTACTTC.

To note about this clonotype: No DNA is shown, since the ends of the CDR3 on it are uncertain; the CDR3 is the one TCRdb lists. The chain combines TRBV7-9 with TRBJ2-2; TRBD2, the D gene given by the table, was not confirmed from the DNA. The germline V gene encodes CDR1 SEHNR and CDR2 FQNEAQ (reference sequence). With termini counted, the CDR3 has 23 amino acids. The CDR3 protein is CASSFYICSASASGRWNTGELFF.